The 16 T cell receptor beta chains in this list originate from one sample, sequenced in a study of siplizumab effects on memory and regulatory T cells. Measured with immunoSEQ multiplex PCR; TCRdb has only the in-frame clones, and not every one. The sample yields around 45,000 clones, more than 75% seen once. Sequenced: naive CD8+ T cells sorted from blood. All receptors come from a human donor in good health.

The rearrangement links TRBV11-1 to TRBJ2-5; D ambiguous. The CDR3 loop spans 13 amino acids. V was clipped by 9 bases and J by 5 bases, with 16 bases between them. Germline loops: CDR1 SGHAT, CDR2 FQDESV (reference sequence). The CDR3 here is CASRVGPQETQYF. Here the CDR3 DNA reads TGTGCCAGTCGGGTTGGCCCCCAGGAGACCCAGTACTTC.

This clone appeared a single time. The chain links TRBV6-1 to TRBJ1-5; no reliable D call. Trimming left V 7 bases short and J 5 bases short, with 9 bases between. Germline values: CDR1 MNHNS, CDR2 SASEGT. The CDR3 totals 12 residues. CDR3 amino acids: CASTLLYQPQHF. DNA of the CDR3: TGTGCCAGCACCCTACTTTATCAGCCCCAGCATTTT.

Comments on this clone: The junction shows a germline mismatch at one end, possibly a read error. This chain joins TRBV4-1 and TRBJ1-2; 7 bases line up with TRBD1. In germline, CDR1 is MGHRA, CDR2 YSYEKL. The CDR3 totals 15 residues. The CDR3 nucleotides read TGCGCCAGCAGCCAAGATCGGGGACAGATCTATAGCTACACCTTC. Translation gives CASSQDRGQIYSYTF.

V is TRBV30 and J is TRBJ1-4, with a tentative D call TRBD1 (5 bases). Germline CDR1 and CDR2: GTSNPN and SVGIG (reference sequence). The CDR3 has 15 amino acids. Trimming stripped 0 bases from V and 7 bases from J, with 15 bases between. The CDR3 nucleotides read TGTGCCTGGAGTGTGAACGAGGCAGGGACTGAAAAACTGTTTTTT. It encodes CAWSVNEAGTEKLFF.

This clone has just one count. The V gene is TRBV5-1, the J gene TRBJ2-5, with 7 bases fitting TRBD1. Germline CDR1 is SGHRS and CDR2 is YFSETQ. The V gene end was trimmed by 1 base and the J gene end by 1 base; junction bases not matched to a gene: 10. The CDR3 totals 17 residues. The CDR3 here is CASSLPAKGTVQETQYF. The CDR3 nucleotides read TGCGCCAGCAGCTTGCCAGCGAAGGGGACAGTCCAAGAGACCCAGTACTTC.

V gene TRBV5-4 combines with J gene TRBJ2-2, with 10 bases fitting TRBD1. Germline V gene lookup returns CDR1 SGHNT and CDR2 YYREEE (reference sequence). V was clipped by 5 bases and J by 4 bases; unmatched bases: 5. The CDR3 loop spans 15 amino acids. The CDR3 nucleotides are TGTGCCAGCAGTCCGGGACAGGGGAGCACCGGGGAGCTGTTTTTT. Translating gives CASSPGQGSTGELFF.

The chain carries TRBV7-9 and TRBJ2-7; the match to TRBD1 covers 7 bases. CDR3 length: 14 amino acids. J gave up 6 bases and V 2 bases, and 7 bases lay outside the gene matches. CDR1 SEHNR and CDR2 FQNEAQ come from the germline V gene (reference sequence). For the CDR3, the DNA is TGTGCCAGCAGCTTAACAGGGGAGTTTGGCGAGCAGTACTTC. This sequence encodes CASSLTGEFGEQYF.

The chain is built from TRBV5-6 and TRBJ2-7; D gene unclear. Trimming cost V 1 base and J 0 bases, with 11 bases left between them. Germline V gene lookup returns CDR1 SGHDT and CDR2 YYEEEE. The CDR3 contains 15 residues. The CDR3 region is CASSLSGSFSYEQYF. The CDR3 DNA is TGTGCCAGCAGCTTGTCCGGATCCTTCTCCTACGAGCAGTACTTC. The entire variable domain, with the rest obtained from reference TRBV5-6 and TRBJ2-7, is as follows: DAGVTQSPTHLIKTRGQQVTLRCSPKSGHDTVSWYQQALGQGPQFIFQYYEEEERQRGNFPDRFSGHQFPNYSSELNVNALLLGDSALYLCASSLSGSFSYEQYFGPGTRLTVT.

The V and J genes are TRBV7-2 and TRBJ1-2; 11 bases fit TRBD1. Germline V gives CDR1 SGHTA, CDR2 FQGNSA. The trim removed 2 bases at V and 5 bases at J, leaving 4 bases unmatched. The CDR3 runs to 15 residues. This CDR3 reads CASSLIGQGAYGYTF. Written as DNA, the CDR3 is TGTGCCAGCAGCTTAATCGGACAGGGGGCATATGGCTACACCTTC.

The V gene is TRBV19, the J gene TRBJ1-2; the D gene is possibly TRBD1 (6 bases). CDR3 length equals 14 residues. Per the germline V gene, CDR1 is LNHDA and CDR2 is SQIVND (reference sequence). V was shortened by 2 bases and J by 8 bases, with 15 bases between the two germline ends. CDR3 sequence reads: CASSILGGTRGYTF. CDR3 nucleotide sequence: TGTGCCAGTAGTATATTAGGGGGAACGAGAGGCTACACCTTC.

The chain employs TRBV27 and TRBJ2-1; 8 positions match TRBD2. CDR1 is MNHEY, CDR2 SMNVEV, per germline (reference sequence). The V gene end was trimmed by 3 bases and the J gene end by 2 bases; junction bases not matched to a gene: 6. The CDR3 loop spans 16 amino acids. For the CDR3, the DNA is TGTGCCAGCAGTTTCGGGACTAGGTCCCCCTACAATGAGCAGTTCTTC. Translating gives CASSFGTRSPYNEQFF.

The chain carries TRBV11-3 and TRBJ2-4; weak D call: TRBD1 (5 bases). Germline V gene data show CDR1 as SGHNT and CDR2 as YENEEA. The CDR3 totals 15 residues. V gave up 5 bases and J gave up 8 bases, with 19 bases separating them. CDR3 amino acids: CASSPPQQGRDIQYF. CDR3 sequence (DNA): TGTGCCAGCAGCCCCCCCCAGCAGGGTAGGGACATTCAGTACTTC. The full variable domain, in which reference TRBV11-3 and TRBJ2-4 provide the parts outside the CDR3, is EAGVVQSPRYKIIEKKQPVAFWCNPISGHNTLYWYLQNLGQGPELLIRYENEEAVDDSQLPKDRFSAERLKGVDSTLKIQPAELGDSAVYLCASSPPQQGRDIQYFGAGTRLSVL.

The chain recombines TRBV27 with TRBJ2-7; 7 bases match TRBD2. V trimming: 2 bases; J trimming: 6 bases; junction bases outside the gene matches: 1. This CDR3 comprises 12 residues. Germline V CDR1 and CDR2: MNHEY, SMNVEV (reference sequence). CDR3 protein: CASSLPGGEQYF. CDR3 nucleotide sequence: TGTGCCAGCAGTTTACCGGGGGGCGAGCAGTACTTC.

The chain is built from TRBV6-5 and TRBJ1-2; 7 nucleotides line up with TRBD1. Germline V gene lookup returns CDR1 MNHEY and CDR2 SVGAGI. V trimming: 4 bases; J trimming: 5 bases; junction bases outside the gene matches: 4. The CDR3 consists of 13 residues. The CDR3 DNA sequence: TGTGCCAGCAGTTCCAGACAGGGATATGGCTACACCTTC. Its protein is CASSSRQGYGYTF.

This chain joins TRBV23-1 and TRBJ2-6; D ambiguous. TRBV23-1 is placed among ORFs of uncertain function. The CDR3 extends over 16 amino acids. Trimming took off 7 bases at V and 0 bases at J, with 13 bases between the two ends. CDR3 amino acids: CASNAGISSGANVLTF. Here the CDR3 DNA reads TGCGCCAGCAACGCAGGCATAAGCTCTGGGGCCAACGTCCTGACTTTC.

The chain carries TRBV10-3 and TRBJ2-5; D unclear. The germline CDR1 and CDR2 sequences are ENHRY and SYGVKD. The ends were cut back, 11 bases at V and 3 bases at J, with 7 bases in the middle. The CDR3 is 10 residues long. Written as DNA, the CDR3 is TGTGCCGTTGGGGAAGAGACCCAGTACTTC. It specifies CAVGEETQYF.